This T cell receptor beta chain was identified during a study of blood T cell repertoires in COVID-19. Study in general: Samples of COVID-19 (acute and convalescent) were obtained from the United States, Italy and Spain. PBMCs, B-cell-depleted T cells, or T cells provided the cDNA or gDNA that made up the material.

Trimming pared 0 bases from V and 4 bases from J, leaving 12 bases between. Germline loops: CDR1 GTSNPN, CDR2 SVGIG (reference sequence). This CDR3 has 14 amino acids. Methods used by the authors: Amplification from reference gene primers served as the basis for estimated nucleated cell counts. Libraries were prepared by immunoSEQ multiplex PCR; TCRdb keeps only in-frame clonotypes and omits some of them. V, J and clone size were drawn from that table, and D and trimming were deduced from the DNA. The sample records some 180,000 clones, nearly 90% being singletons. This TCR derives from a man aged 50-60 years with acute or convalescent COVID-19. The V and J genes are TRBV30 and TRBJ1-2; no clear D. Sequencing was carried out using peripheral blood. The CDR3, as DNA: TGTGCCTGGAGTGTACAGCTAGCCAGCTATGGCTACACCTTC. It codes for CAWSVQLASYGYTF.